This T cell receptor beta chain was observed in a study of shared clonotypes between healthy human individuals. Study at large: Per donor, three plates held CD4 naive cells, three held CD4 memory, two held CD8 naive and one held CD8 memory. The study, taken as a whole, reports: Depth of sequencing was expected to influence donor clonotype sharing.

Of note for this clone: Its antigen is undetermined.

Original analysis: ImmunoSEQ supplied junction-only sequences lacking quality scores, so filtering was different. Sequenced by immunoSEQ multiplex PCR; TCRdb stores in-frame clones only, minus some. For V, J and clone size, that table is used; D and trimming come from the DNA. Of tens of thousands of clones in the sample, 62% are singletons; the top ten hold around 50%. Germline lookup yields CDR1 MGHRA and CDR2 YSYEKL. The CDR3 length is 15 residues. The V segment lost 4 bases and the J segment 6 bases; nucleotides outside the gene matches: 8. The chain combines TRBV4-1 with TRBJ1-1; 10 nucleotides align to TRBD1. The sequencing input was memory CD8+ T cells sorted from blood. Subset: CD45RO+ cells pooled with CCR7-negative TemRA cells. The TCR comes from a man aged 25 to 45 in good health. The CDR3 DNA follows: TGCGCCAGCAGCCCCACGACAGGGGGCATACCTGAAGCTTTCTTT. It yields the protein CASSPTTGGIPEAFF.